This TCR beta chain was sequenced in a study of cytomegalovirus exposure and HLA in healthy donors. Primers for the PCR totalled 60 Vbeta and 13 Jbeta. Using immunoSEQ multiplex PCR, the repertoire was profiled, and TCRdb retains in-frame clones only, with some absent. The sample contains about 170,000 clones, around 83% of which appear only once. This clone was found a few times. Antigen: not known. Trimming took 8 bases from V and 4 from J; bases not matched to a gene: 10. The germline CDR1 and CDR2 sequences are MDHEN and SYDVKM. The CDR3 totals 16 residues. Findings and caveats of the study: A few of the chains that were CMV-associated were confirmed in vitro to be specific for CMV antigens.

Sample: PBMCs. The chain employs TRBV28 and TRBJ1-4; TRBD1 aligns across 10 bases. The TCR was taken from a girl aged 2 to 10 in good health and CMV-seropositive. The CDR3, as DNA: TGTGCCAGCGGAGGGACAGGGGCGTCCGATAATGAAAAACTGTTTTTT. Amino acid sequence: CASGGTGASDNEKLFF.